This T cell receptor (beta chain) was retrieved from a study of cytomegalovirus exposure and HLA in healthy donors (dated by TCRdb to 2017 to 2019). For context, the study as a whole: An earlier analysis of approximately 590 of the donors reported approximately 290 Gb of sequence data and 120 million or so unique TCR beta sequences from roughly 200 million T cells. An early release covering 550 to 650 HLA-typed donors comprised 250 to 350 gigabases of sequencing data and tens of millions of unique TCR sequences. The genetic ancestry cluster associated with self-reported Caucasian donors included roughly 84% of the approximately 410 genotyped donors. The study was designed to test whether signatures of past pathogen exposure could be identified by cataloging public T cell receptors. The study used immunosequencing to profile the T cell repertoires of several hundred subjects and linked those repertoires to cytomegalovirus serostatus. Besides the first cohort of approximately 710 subjects, a separate validation cohort made up of over 95 different subjects was used. The study combined high-throughput TCR immunosequencing, statistical association of individual TCRs with disease status, and machine learning to predict cytomegalovirus infection status. A later analysis re-examined previously published TCR beta repertoires from just over 650 donors and added high-resolution HLA genotyping to investigate patterns of TCR occurrence. The later analysis used no new phenotypic data to find candidate immune exposures, relying instead on TCR beta sequences and their occurrence across donors. To decide whether each TCR beta V gene segment behaved as functional or pseudogenic, an earlier analysis of several hundred of the donors relied on high-throughput TCR beta sequencing. Donor age, sex, ethnicity and CMV serostatus were compiled together with the repertoire data. Genome-wide SNP genotypes for about 65% of the 666 donors were used in a later genetic analysis, which treated that subset as a discovery cohort. All discovery cohort repertoires had been generated using a single sequencing platform. HLA typing included class I and class II loci at four-digit resolution. The number of typed donors differed by locus: about 620-640 for A, B, C, DRB1 and DQB1; approximately 530 for DQA1; fewer than 610 for DPA1; and approximately 450 for DPB1. Roughly 5 DR-DQ haplotypes were handled as single units for association and clustering because linkage in the cohort was strong. Among roughly 400 genotyped donors of the cohort, an average of around 250,000 unique TCR beta nucleotide sequences was sequenced per donor, of which about 18% were non-productive.

In total, roughly 710 healthy bone marrow donors made up the cohort. At the time of sampling, every cohort member was nominally healthy, though immune exposures that went unrecorded were likely present. The donor was CMV seropositive and belonged to the group of 250 to 350 seropositive cohort members. Every donor gave a peripheral blood sample, and the peripheral blood mononuclear cells from that sample were used for TCR beta sequencing. The Qiagen DNeasy Blood Extraction Kit was used to extract genomic DNA from the blood cell samples. The library was obtained by the immunoSEQ multiplex PCR assay. The multiplex PCR relied on a mix of 60 forward primers for TCR Vbeta segments and 13 reverse primers for TCR Jbeta segments. The CDR3 region of rearranged TCR beta genes was amplified from genomic DNA with a multiplex PCR assay. The Illumina HiSeq System was used to sequence the amplified TCR beta libraries as 87-base-pair reads. Per the source publication's procedure: A later analysis counted 65 million to 90 million unique TCR beta chains across the 640 or so repertoires, and roughly 10 million of these chains were shared by at least two donors. Raw reads were error-corrected and collapsed into unique sequences by a nearest-neighbor algorithm in which closely related sequences were merged to remove PCR and sequencing errors. V, D and J gene segments were assigned by aligning CDR3 sequences to IMGT reference sequences. For a sequence to be retained, a match of at least six nucleotides to both a V gene segment and a J gene segment was required. Rearrangements were classified as productive when the CDR3 lacked stop codons and remained in frame with V and J, and all other rearrangements were classified as non-productive. Following IMGT convention, CDR3 was defined as the stretch from the second conserved V-encoded cysteine up to the conserved J-encoded phenylalanine. The earlier analysis of about 640 of the donors excluded any sequence lacking an unambiguous match to a single V gene segment. In an earlier analysis of approximately 550 of the donors, V segments were called functional above 56.7% productive rearrangements and were called segregating when the between-donor standard deviation exceeded 5%. A statistical classification framework was built for diagnosing cytomegalovirus status from the catalog of TCR beta chain sequences. V and J gene assignment, in a later analysis, came from comparing TCR nucleotide sequences with IMGT/GENE-DB human TR gene sequences. A later analysis assigned CDR3 sequences and most-parsimonious VDJ recombination scenarios with the TCRdist pipeline. In a later analysis, every TCR beta chain was defined by the combination of its CDR3 amino acid sequence and its V-gene family, and reads without a unique V-gene family were dropped. As a way to deal with suspected cross-contamination and a sequencing artifact, a later analysis dropped 450 to 600 nucleotide sequences that were highly shared and had low generation probability. For each public chain, a later analysis derived a clonal expansion index from normalized ranks of inferred template counts within each repertoire. Generation probabilities in a later analysis came from a VDJ recombination model fitted to out-of-frame rearrangements, and those results were checked against IGoR. In a later analysis, hypergeometric tests were used to score TCR-TCR, TCR-HLA and TCR-CMV co-occurrence, with a repertoire-size bias correction applied to TCR pairs. False discovery rates were estimated in a later analysis by permuting HLA or CMV assignments 20 times. In a later analysis, co-occurring TCRs were grouped with DBSCAN, and TCRdist sequence similarity was added when clustering was performed within HLA-allele-positive subsets. Repertoires with fewer than 30,000 or more than 120,000 public chains, plus five repertoires with anomalous nucleotide sharing, were excluded from co-occurrence clustering. As stored in TCRdb, this immuneACCESS dataset retains in-frame rearrangements with V and J assigned. A fraction of the clones does not appear; measured against another copy, unresolved V genes explain less than half of the discrepancy, and the remainder lacks a known reason. V, J and clone size are those of that table, while D and trimming were read from the DNA. Within this sample are approximately 150,000 clones, with more than 60% of them counted one time only. The ten largest make up over 9% of the sample.

Comment on this clone: Its binding antigen is unknown. There are no base qualities to consult, and no much larger clone falls within one base.

From cysteine to phenylalanine, the CDR3 is 13 amino acids long. The DNA shown is the 39-base CDR3, in frame from base 1. Looking up the germline V gene (reference sequence) yields CDR1 GTSNPN and CDR2 SVGIG. Here V drops 5 bases and J drops 8 bases, and the junction holds 10 bases not matched to any gene. What the study reported, not specific to this receptor: At a false discovery rate of 0.05, a later analysis linked some 17,000 TCR beta sequences to specific HLA alleles. Compared with equally common non-associated chains, HLA-associated TCR beta chains in a later analysis were more clonally expanded and had lower generation probabilities. In vitro tests confirmed that a few of the cytomegalovirus-associated TCR beta chains recognize cytomegalovirus antigens. Because HLA typing was missing for some donors at each locus, association tests included only the typed subset. A cluster of highly shared sequence variants was judged likely to represent a technical artifact of the sequencing pipeline. Some IMGT-functional V segments, including TRBV6-2 and TRBV6-3, could not be distinguished by the 87-base-pair reads and were therefore excluded. Seventeen rarely observed V segments, including chromosome 9 orphons, were excluded from the earlier analysis of about 600 of the donors because counts were too low. According to a later genetic analysis, donors in an Asian-associated ancestry cluster had fewer N-insertions in productive TCRs than the approximately 650-donor mean. The authors suggested that the approach could potentially be generalized to other disease states and immunological phenotypes. When HLA alleles, especially DR and DQ, strongly co-occurred, TCR associations were difficult to assign to individual alleles. The study gave a list of roughly 150 TCR beta chains associated with cytomegalovirus. Linkage disequilibrium might explain the correlated functional status among segregating V segments, but an unknown experimental factor could not be excluded. For the cohort, immune exposure information was limited to CMV serostatus. V-gene and J-gene trimming of TCR beta chains was associated with a missense DCLRE1C variant in a later genetic analysis, and the association was replicated in an independent cohort. A later analysis found that TCR association rates varied across HLA loci, with DRB1 alleles showing the most associated TCRs and HLA-C alleles the fewest. A later analysis reported that several top co-occurrence clusters appeared linked to parvovirus B19, influenza, CMV and Epstein-Barr virus. The presence/absence analyses assumed that sequencing depth was roughly uniform across donors, and that assumption may not be true. A further reported finding was that TCR beta sequences accurately predicted the HLA-A and HLA-B alleles for most subjects in the first cohort. A later analysis found that most CMV-associated TCR beta chains appeared HLA-restricted, with HLA associations seemingly driven largely by CMV exposure. The classifier was reported to diagnose cytomegalovirus status with high specificity and sensitivity in both the original and validation cohorts. An earlier analysis of approximately 570 of the donors showed that most TCR beta V segments appeared in productive rearrangements either about 87% or about 30% of the time, which broadly matched IMGT annotations. While some public TCRs were present in many individuals, most TCR sequences turned up only very rarely across donors. The cohort was sequenced for TCR beta chains only, and without alpha or paired-chain data the features that could be detected were limited.

The chain couples TRBV30 to TRBJ1-2; TRBD1 fits 8 bases in the junction. This TCR was recovered from a man aged 18 to 30 in good health and CMV-seropositive. Sequencing was performed on PBMCs. This receptor carries the CDR3 CAWGTQGGPGYTF. The bases are TGTGCCTGGGGGACACAGGGGGGGCCGGGCTACACCTTC. Full variable domain (CDR3 extended with the reference TRBV30 and TRBJ1-2 proteins): SQTIHQWPATLVQPVGSPLSLECTVEGTSNPNLYWYRQAAGRGLQLLFYSVGIGQISSEVPQNLSASRPQDRQFILSSKKLLLSDSGFYLCAWGTQGGPGYTFGSGTRLTVV.